The sequence of this T cell receptor (beta chain) was determined in a study of blood T cell repertoires in COVID-19. Overall study context: There were acute and convalescent COVID-19 samples, and they came from the United States, Italy and Spain. From T cells, B-cell-depleted T cells, or PBMCs came the material, which was cDNA or gDNA.

Clones were sequenced by immunoSEQ multiplex PCR, and TCRdb holds only the in-frame ones, with some missing. The sample holds some 190,000 clones, approximately 80% seen once. The CDR3 length is 17 residues. Trimming shortened V by 4 bases and J by 2 bases, and 22 bases separated the two germline ends. CDR1 and CDR2 from the germline V gene are SGHRS and YFSETQ. Study members were between about 18 and 89 years old and lived in some 26 US regions. Up to 2 weeks before entering the study, exposed participants had met a COVID-19 case. V usage is TRBV5-1 and J usage is TRBJ2-7; weak D call: TRBD1 (6 bases). The TCR was taken from a man in his sixties who had been exposed to COVID-19. Sequences were obtained from PBMCs or T cells enriched from blood (not recorded which). The CDR3 bases are TGCGCCAGCAGCCCGGGACGGCCTTCAGGGGCGACCTACGAGCAGTACTTC. Translating it yields CASSPGRPSGATYEQYF.